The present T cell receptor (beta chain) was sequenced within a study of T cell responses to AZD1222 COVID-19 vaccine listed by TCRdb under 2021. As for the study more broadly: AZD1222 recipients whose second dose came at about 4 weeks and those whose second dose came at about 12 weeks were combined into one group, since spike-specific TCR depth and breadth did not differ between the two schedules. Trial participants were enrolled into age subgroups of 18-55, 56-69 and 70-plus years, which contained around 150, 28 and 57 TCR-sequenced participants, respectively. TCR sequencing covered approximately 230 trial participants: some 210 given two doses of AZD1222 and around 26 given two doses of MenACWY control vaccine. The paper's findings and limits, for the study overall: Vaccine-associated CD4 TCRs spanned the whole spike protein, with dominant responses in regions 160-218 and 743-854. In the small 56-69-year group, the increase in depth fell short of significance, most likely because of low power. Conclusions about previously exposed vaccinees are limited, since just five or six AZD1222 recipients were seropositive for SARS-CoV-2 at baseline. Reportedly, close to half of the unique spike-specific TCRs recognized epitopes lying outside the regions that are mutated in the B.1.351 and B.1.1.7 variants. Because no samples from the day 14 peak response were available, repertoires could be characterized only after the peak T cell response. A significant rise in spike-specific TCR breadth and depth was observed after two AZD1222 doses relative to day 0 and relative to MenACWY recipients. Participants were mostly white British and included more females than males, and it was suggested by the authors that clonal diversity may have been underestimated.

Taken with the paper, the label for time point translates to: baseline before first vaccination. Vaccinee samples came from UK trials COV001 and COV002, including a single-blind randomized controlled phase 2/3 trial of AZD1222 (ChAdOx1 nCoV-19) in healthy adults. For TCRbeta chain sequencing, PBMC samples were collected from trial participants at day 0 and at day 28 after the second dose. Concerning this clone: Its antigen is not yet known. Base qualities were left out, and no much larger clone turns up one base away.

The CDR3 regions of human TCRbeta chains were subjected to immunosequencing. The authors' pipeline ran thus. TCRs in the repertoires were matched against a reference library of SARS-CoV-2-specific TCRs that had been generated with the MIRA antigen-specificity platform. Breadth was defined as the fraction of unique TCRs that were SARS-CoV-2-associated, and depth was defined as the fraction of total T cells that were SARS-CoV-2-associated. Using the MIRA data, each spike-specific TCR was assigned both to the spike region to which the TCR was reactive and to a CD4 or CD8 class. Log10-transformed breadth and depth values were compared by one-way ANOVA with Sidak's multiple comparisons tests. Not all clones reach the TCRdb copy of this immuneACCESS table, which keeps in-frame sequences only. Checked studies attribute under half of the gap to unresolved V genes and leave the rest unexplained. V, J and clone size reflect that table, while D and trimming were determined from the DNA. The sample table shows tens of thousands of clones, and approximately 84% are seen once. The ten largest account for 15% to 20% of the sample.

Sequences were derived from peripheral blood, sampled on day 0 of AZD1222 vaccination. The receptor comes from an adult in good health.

CDR3 sequence: CASSQDTQFNYGYTF. The nucleotide sequence is TGTGCCAGCAGCCAAGATACGCAGTTTAACTATGGCTACACCTTC. The chain couples TRBV4-2 to TRBJ1-2, with no confidently assigned D gene. The germline V gene yields LGHNA for CDR1 and YNFKEQ for CDR2. Trimming removed 0 bases from V and 1 base from J, leaving 9 bases between the germline ends. Spanning cysteine to phenylalanine, the CDR3 consists of 15 amino acids. Of all the DNA, just the CDR3 is kept, 45 bases in frame from base 1.